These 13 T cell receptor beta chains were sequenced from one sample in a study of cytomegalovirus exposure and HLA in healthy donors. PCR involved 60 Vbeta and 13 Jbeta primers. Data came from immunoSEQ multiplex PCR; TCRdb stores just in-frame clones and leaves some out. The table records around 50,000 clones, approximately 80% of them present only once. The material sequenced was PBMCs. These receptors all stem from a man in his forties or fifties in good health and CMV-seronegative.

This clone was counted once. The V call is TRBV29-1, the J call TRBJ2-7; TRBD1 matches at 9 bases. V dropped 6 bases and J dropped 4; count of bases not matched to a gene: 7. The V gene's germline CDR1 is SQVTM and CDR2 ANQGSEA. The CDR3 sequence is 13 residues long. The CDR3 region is CSVVPGQGYEQYF. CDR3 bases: TGCAGCGTGGTTCCGGGACAGGGATACGAGCAGTACTTC.

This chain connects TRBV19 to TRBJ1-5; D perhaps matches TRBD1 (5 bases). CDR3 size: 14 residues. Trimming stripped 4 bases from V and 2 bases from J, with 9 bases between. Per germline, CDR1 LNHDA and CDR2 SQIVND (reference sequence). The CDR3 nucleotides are TGTGCCAGTAGTAAGGGGAATGGCAATCAGCCCCAGCATTTT. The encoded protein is CASSKGNGNQPQHF.

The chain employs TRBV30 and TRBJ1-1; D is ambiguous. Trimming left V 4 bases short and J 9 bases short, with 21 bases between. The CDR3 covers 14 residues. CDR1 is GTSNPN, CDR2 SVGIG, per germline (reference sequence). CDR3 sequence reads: CAWTGSTETDKAFF. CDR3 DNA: TGTGCCTGGACAGGTTCCACGGAAACCGATAAAGCTTTCTTT. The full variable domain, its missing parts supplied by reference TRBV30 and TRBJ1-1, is SQTIHQWPATLVQPVGSPLSLECTVEGTSNPNLYWYRQAAGRGLQLLFYSVGIGQISSEVPQNLSASRPQDRQFILSSKKLLLSDSGFYLCAWTGSTETDKAFFGQGTRLTVV.

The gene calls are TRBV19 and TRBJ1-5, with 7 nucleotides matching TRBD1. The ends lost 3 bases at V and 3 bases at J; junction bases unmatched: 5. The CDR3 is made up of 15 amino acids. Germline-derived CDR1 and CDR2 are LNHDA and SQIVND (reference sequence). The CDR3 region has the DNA TGTGCCAGTAGTATTCCGCAGGGGGTCAATCAGCCCCAGCATTTT. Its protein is CASSIPQGVNQPQHF.

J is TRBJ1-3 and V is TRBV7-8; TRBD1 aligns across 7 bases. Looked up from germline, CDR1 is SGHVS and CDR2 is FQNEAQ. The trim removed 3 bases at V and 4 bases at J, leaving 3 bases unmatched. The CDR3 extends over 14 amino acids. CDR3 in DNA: TGTGCCAGCAGCTTTCCGGGACAGGGAAACACCATATATTTT. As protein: CASSFPGQGNTIYF.

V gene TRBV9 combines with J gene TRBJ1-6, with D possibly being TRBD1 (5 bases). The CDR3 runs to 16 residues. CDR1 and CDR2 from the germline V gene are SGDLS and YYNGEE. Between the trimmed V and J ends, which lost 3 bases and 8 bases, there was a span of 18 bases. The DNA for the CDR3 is TGTGCCAGCAGCGCGGGGGGAGGGTCTTTGGATTCACCCCTCCACTTT. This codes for CASSAGGGSLDSPLHF.

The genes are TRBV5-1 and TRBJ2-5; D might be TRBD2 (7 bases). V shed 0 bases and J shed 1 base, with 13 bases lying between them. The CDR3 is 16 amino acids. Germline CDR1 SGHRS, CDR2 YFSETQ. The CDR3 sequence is CASSLAEGGVQETQYF. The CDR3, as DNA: TGCGCCAGCAGCTTGGCAGAGGGGGGGGTCCAAGAGACCCAGTACTTC.

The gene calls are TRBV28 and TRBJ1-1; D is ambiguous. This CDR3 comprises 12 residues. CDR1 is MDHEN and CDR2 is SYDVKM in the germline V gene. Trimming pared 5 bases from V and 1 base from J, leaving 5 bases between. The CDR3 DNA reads TGTGCCAGCAGTGAGGCGAACACTGAAGCTTTCTTT. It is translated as CASSEANTEAFF.

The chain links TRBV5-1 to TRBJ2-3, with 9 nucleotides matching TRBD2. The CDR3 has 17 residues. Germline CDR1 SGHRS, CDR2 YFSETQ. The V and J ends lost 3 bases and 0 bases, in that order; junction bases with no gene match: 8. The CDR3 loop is CASSSGVAGASTDTQYF. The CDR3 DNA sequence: TGCGCCAGCAGCTCGGGGGTAGCGGGGGCTAGCACAGATACGCAGTATTTT.

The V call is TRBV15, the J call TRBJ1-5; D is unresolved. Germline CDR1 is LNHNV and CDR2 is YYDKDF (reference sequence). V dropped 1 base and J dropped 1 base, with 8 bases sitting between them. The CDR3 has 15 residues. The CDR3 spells CATSRVLGSNQPQHF. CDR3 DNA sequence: TGTGCCACCAGCAGAGTACTCGGGAGCAATCAGCCCCAGCATTTT.

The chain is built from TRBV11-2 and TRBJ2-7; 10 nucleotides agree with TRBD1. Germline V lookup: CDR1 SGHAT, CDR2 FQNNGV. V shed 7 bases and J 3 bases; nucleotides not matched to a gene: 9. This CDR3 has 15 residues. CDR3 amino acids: CASIGPGQGLYEQYF. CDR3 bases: TGTGCCAGCATCGGCCCGGGACAGGGGCTCTACGAGCAGTACTTC.

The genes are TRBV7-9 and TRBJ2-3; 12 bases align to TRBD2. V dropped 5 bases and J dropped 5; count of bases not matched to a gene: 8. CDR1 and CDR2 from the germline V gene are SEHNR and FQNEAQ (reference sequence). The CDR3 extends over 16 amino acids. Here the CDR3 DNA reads TGTGCCAGCAGCCCTTCTAGCGGGGGGGCCGGAGATACGCAGTATTTT. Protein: CASSPSSGGAGDTQYF.

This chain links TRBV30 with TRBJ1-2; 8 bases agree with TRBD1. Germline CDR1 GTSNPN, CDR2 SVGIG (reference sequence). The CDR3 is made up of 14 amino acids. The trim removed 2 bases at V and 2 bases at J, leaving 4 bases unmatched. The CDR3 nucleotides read TGTGCCTGGAGTTCAGGGGGCAAAAACTATGGCTACACCTTC. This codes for CAWSSGGKNYGYTF. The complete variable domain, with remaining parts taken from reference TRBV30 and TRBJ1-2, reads SQTIHQWPATLVQPVGSPLSLECTVEGTSNPNLYWYRQAAGRGLQLLFYSVGIGQISSEVPQNLSASRPQDRQFILSSKKLLLSDSGFYLCAWSSGGKNYGYTFGSGTRLTVV.